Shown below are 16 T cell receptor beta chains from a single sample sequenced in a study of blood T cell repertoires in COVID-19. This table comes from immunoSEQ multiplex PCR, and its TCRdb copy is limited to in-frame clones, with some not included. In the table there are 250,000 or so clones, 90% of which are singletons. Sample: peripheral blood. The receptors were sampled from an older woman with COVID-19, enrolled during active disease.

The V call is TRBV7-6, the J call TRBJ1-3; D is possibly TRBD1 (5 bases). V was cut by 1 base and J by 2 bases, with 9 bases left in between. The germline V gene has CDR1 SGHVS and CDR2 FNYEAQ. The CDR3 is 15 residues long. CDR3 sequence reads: CASSLGRGAGNTIYF. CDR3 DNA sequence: TGTGCCAGCAGCTTAGGGCGGGGGGCTGGAAACACCATATATTTT.

CDR3 sequence reads: CASSWTRERNGYGYTF. CDR3 coding DNA: TGTGCCAGCAGCTGGACTCGGGAAAGAAACGGCTATGGCTACACCTTC. The chain joins TRBV3-1 (or the pseudogene TRBV3-2) to TRBJ1-2, with D hard to call. The CDR3 contains 16 residues. The V gene lost 5 bases and the J gene lost 4 bases, with 20 bases spanning the gap. Germline V gene data show CDR1 as LGHDT and CDR2 as YNNKEL (reference sequence).

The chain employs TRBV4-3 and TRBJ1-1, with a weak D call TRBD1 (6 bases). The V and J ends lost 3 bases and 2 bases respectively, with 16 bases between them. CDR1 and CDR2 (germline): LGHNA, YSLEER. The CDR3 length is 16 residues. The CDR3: CASSHPRPGVNTEAFF. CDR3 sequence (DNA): TGCGCCAGCAGCCATCCGCGGCCAGGGGTTAACACTGAAGCTTTCTTT.

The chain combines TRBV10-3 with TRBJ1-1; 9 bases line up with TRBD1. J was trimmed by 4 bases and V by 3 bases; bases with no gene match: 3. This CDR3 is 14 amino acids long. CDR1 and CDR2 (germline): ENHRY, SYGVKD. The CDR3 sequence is CAISEQGQGTEAFF. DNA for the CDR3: TGTGCCATCAGTGAACAGGGACAGGGCACTGAAGCTTTCTTT.

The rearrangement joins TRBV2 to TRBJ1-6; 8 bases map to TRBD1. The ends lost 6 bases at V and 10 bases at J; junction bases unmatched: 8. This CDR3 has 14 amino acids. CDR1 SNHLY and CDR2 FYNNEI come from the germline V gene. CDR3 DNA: TGTGCCAGCAGCTACGACAGGGGCGGGTCACCCCTCCACTTT. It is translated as CASSYDRGGSPLHF.

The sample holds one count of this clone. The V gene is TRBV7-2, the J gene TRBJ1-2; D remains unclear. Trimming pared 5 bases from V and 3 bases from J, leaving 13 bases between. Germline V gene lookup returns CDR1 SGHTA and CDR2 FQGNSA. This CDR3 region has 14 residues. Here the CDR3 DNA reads TGTGCCAGCAGCATAACGCCAGAACACTATGGCTACACCTTC. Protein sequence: CASSITPEHYGYTF.

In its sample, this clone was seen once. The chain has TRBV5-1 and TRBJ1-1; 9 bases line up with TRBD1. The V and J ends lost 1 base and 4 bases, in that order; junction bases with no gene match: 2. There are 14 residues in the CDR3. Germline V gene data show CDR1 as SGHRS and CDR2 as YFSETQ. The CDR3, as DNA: TGCGCCAGCAGCTTGCGGACAGGGGCCACTGAAGCTTTCTTT. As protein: CASSLRTGATEAFF.

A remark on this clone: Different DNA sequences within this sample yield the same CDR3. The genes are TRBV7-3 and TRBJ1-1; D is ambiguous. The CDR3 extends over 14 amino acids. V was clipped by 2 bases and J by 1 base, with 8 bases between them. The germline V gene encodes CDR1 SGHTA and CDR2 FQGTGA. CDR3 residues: CASSLSGQNTEAFF. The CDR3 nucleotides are TGTGCCAGCAGCTTATCGGGTCAGAACACTGAAGCTTTCTTT.

CDR3: CASSLAVSRQGYPATNSPLHF. CDR3 nucleotides: TGTGCCAGCAGCTTAGCAGTTAGTCGGCAGGGGTATCCGGCTACTAATTCACCCCTCCACTTT. This chain connects TRBV7-2 to TRBJ1-6, with D possibly matching TRBD1 (6 bases). This CDR3 contains 21 residues. V shed 0 bases and J shed 6 bases, with 27 bases lying between them. CDR1 SGHTA and CDR2 FQGNSA come from the germline V gene.

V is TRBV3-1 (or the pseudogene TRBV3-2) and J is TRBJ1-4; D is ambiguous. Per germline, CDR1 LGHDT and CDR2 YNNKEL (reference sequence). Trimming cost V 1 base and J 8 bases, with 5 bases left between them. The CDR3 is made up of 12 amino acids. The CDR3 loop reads CASSQGREKLFF. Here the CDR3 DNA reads TGTGCCAGCAGCCAAGGCCGGGAAAAACTGTTTTTT.

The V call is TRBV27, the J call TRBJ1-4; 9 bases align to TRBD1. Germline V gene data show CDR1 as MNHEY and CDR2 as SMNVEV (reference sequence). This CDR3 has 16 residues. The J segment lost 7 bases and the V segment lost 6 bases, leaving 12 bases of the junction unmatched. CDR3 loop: CASSYSYRGLSEKLFF. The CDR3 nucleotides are TGTGCCAGCAGCTACTCTTACAGGGGGCTTTCTGAAAAACTGTTTTTT.

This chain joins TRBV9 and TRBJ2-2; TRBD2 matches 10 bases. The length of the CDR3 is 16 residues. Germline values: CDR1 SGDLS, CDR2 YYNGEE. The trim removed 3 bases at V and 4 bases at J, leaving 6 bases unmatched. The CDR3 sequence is CASSGRLAGATGELFF. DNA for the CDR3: TGTGCCAGCAGCGGCCGACTAGCGGGTGCCACCGGGGAGCTGTTTTTT.

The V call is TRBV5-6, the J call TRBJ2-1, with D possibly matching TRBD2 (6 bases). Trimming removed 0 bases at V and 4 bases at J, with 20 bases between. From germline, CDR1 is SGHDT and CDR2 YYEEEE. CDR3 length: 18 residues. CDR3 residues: CASSLGAWRDPQYNEQFF. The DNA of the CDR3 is TGTGCCAGCAGCTTGGGCGCATGGCGGGACCCCCAGTACAATGAGCAGTTCTTC.

CDR3 sequence: CASSLGRVQQSYGYTF. Here the CDR3 DNA reads TGTGCCAGCAGCTTAGGAAGAGTACAGCAGAGCTATGGCTACACCTTC. The rearrangement joins TRBV7-9 to TRBJ1-2; D is ambiguous. The ends were cut back, 1 base at V and 4 bases at J, with 16 bases in the middle. Germline CDR1 reads SEHNR; CDR2 reads FQNEAQ (reference sequence). The CDR3 runs to 16 residues.

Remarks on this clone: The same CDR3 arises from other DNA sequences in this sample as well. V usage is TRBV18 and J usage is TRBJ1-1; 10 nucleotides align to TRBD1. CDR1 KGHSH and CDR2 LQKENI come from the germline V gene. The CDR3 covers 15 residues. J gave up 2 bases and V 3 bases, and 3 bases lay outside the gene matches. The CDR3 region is CASSPATGGNTEAFF. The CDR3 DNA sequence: TGTGCCAGCTCACCGGCGACAGGGGGCAACACTGAAGCTTTCTTT. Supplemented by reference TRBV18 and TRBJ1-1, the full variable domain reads NAGVMQNPRHLVRRRGQEARLRCSPMKGHSHVYWYRQLPEEGLKFMVYLQKENIIDESGMPKERFSAEFPKEGPSILRIQQVVRGDSAAYFCASSPATGGNTEAFFGQGTRLTVV.

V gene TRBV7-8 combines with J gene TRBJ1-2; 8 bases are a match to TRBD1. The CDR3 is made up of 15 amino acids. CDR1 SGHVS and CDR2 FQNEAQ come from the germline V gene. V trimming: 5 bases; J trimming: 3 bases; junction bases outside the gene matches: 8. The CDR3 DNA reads TGTGCCAGCAGCACCCGACAGGGGACCCACTATGGCTACACCTTC. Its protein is CASSTRQGTHYGYTF.